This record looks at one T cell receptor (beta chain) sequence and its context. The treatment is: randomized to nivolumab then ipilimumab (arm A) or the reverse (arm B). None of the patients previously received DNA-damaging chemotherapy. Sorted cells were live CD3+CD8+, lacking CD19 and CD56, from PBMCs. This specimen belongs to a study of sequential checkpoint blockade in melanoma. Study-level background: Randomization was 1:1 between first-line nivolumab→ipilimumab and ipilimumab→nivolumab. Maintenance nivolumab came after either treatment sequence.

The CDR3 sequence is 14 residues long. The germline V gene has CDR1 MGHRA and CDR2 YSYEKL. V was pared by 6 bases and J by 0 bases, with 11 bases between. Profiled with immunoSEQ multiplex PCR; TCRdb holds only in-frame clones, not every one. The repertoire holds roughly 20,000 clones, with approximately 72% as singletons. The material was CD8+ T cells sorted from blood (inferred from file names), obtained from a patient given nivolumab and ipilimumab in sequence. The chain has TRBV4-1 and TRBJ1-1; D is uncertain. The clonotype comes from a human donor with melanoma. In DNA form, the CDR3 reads TGCGCCAGCAGTCCACAGATCATGAACACTGAAGCTTTCTTT. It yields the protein CASSPQIMNTEAFF.